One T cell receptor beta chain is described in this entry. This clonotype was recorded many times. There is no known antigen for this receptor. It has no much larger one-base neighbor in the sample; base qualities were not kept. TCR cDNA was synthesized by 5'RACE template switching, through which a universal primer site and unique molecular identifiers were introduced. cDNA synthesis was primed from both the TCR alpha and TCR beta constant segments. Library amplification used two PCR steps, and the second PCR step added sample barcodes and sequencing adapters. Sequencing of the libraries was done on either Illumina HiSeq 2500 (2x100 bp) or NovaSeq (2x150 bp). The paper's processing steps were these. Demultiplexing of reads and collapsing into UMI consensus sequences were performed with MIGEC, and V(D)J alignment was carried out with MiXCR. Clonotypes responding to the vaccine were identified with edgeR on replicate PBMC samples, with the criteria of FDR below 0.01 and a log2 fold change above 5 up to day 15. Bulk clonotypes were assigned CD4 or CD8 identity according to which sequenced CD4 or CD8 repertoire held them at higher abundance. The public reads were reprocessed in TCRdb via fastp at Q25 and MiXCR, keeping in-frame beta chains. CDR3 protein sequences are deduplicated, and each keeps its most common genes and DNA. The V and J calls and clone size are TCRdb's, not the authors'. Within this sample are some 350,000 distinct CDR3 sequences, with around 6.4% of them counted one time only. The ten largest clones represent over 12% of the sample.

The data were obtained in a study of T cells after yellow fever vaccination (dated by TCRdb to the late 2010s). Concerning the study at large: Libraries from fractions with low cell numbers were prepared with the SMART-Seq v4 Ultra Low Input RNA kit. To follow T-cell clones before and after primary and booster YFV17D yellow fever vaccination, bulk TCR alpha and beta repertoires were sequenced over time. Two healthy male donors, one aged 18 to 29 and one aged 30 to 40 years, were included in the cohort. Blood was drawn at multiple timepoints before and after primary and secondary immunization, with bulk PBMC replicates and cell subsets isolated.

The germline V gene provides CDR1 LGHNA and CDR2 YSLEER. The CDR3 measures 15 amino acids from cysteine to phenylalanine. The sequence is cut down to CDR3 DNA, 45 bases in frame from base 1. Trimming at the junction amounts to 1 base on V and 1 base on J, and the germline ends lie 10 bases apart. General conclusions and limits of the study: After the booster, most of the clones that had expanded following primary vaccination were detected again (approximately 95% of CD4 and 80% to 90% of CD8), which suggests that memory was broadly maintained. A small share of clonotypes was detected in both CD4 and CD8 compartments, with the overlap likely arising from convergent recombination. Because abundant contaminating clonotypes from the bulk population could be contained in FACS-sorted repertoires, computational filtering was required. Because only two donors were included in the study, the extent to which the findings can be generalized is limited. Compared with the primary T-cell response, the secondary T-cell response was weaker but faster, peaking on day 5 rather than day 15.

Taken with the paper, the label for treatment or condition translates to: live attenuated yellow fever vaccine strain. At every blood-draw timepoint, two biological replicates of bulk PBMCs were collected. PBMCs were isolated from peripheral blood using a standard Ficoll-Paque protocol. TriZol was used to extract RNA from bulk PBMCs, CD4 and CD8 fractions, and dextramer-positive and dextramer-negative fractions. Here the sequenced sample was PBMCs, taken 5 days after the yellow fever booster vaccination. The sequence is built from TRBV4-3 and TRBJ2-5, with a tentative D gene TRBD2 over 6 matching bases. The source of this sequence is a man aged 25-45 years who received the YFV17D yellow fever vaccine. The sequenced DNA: TGCGCCAGCAGCCAAGGGGGGACTTTCCAAGAGACCCAGTACTTC. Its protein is CASSQGGTFQETQYF.